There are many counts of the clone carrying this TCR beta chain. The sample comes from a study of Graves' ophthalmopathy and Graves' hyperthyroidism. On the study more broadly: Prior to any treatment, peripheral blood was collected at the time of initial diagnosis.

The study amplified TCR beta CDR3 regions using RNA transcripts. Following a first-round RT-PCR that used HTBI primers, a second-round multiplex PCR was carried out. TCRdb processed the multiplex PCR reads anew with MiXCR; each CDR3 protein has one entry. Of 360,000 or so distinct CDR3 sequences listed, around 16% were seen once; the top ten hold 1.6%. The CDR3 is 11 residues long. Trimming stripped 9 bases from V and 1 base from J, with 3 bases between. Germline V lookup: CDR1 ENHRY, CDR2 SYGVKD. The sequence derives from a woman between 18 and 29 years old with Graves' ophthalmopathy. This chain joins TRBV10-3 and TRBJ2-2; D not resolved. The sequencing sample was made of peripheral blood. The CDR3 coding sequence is TGTGCCATTGGGAACACCGGGGAGCTGTTTTTT. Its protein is CAIGNTGELFF.